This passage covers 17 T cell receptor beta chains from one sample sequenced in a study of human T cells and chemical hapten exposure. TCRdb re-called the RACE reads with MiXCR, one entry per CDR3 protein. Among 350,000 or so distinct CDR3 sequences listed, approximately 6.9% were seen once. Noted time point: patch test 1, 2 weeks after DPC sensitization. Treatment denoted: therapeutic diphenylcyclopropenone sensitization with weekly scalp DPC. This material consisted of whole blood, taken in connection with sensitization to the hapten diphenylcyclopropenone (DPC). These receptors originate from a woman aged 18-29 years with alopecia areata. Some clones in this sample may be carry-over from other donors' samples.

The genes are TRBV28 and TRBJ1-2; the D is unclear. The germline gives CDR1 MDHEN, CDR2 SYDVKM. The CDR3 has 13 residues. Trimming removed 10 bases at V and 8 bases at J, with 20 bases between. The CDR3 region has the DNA TGTGCCAACGGAGGGCCCCGGGGTGAAGGCTACACCTTC. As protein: CANGGPRGEGYTF.

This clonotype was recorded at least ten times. Here the CDR3 DNA reads TGTGCTAGTTCCCCCCATGGACTAGCGGGGGGAGTCAGCACAGATACGCAGTATTTT. Translation gives CASSPHGLAGGVSTDTQYF. V and J are TRBV12-5 and TRBJ2-3; 14 bases map to TRBD2. Germline CDR1 LGHNT, CDR2 FRNRAP. J gave up 0 bases and V 8 bases, and 13 bases lay outside the gene matches. This CDR3 comprises 19 residues.

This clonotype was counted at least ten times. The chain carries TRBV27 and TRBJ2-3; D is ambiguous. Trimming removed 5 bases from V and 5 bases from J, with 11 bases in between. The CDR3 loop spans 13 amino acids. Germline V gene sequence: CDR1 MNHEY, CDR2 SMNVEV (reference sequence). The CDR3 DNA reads TGTGCCAGCAGTCCCACCCGGGTAGATACGCAGTATTTT. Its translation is CASSPTRVDTQYF.

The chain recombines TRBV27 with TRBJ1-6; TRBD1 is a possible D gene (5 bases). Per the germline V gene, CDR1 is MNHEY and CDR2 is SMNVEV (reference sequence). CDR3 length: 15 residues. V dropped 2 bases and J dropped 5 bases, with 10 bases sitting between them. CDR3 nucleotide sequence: TGTGCCAGCAGTTTAATTTGGGGCGATAATTCACCCCTCCACTTT. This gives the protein CASSLIWGDNSPLHF.

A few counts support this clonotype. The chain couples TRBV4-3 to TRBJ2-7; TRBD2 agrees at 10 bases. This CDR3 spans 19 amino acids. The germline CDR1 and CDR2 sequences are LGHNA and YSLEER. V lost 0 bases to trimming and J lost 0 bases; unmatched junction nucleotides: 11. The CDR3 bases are TGCGCCAGCAGCCAAGAACCGGGGGCAACTAGCGGGAACTCCTACGAGCAGTACTTC. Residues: CASSQEPGATSGNSYEQYF.

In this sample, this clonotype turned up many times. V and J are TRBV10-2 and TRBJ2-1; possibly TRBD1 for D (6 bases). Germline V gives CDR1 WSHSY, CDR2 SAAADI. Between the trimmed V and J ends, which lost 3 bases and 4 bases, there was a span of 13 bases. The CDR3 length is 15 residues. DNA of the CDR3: TGCGCCAGCAGTGATCCCTCCGACAGGTACAATGAGCAGTTCTTC. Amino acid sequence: CASSDPSDRYNEQFF.

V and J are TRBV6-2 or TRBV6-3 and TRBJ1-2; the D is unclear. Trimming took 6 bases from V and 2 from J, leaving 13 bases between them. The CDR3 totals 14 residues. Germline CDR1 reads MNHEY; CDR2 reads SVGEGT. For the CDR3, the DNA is TGTGCCAGCAGGCCCCGGCGGGGAAACTATGGCTACACCTTC. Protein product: CASRPRRGNYGYTF.

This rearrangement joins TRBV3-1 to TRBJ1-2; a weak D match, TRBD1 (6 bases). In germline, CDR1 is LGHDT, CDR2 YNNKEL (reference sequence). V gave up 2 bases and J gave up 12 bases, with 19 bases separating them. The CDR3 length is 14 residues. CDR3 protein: CASSQPDRNPYHTF. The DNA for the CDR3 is TGTGCCAGCAGCCAACCGGACAGAAATCCTTATCACACCTTC.

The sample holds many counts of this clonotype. CDR3 in DNA: TGTGCCAGCAGTGAATCTGAGGAGAACACTGAAGCTTTCTTT. Its protein product is CASSESEENTEAFF. The chain carries TRBV6-1 and TRBJ1-1; D is uncertain. The V gene lost 2 bases and the J gene lost 1 base, with 8 bases spanning the gap. In germline, CDR1 is MNHNS, CDR2 SASEGT. The CDR3 length is 14 residues.

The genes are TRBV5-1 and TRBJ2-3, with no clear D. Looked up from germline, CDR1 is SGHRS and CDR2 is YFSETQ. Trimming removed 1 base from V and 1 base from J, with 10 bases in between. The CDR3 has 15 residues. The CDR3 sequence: CASSLTMSGTDTQYF. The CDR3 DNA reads TGCGCCAGCAGCTTGACGATGTCCGGCACAGATACGCAGTATTTT.

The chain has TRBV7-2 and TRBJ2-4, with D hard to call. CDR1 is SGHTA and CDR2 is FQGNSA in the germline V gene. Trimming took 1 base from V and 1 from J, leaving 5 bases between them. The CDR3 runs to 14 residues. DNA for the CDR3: TGTGCCAGCAGCTTAGACGGGGCCAAAAACATTCAGTACTTC. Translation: CASSLDGAKNIQYF.

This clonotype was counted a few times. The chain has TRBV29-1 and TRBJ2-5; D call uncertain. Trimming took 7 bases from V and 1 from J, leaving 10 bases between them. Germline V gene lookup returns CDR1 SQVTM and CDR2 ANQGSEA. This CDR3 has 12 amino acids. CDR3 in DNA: TGCAGCGCCGGACGGCTCCAAGAGACCCAGTACTTC. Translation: CSAGRLQETQYF.

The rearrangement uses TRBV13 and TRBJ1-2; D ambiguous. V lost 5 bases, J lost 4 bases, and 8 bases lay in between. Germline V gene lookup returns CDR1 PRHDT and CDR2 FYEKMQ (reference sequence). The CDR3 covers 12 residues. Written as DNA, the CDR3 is TGTGCCAGCAGCCAAAACAGCTATGGCTACACCTTC. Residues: CASSQNSYGYTF.

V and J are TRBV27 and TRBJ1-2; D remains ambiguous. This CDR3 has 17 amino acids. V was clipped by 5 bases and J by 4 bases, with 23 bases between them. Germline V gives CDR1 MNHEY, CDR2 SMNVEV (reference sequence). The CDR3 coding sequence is TGTGCCAGCAGTACCTTCCTACCGAACCGCGCCTTCTATGGCTACACCTTC. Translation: CASSTFLPNRAFYGYTF.

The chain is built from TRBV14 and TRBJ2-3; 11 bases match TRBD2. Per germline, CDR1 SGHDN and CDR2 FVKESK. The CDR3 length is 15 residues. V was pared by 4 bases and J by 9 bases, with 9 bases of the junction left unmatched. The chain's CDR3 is CASSPAVAGGLTQYF. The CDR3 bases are TGTGCCAGCAGCCCAGCAGTAGCGGGGGGGCTGACGCAGTATTTT.

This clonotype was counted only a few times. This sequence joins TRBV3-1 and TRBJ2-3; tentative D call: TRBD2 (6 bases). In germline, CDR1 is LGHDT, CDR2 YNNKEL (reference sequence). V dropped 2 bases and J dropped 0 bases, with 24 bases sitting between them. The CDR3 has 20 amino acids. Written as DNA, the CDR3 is TGTGCCAGCAGCCAATCTATCGGGGGAAGGTCGCAGGCTAGCACAGATACGCAGTATTTT. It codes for CASSQSIGGRSQASTDTQYF.

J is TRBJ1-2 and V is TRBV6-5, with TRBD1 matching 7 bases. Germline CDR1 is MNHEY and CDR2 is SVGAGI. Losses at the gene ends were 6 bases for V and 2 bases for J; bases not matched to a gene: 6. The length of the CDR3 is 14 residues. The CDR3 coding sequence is TGTGCCAGCAGGACAGGGATCGCCAACTATGGCTACACCTTC. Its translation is CASRTGIANYGYTF.